This T cell receptor (beta chain) comes out of a study of cytomegalovirus exposure and HLA in healthy donors. The PCR was carried out with 60 Vbeta primers and 13 Jbeta primers. Only in-frame clones appear in the TCRdb table, and some are missing; sequencing was by immunoSEQ multiplex PCR. The table lists about 130,000 clones, more than 75% of them singletons. The V gene lost 8 bases and the J gene lost 3 bases, with 14 bases spanning the gap. This CDR3 contains 13 residues. The germline gives CDR1 MNHEY, CDR2 SMNVEV (reference sequence). The sequence derives from a young man in good health and CMV-seronegative. The V gene is TRBV27, the J gene TRBJ2-7, with unresolved D. The sequenced sample consisted of PBMCs. The CDR3 DNA is TGTGCCAGCGCCTCACTCGCGTACTACGAGCAGTACTTC. Residues: CASASLAYYEQYF.